Below, one T cell receptor (beta chain) is given with its context. This sample is part of a study of control samples from healthy donors and cancer patients. This CDR3 has 13 amino acids. The germline CDR1 and CDR2 sequences are KGHSH and LQKENI. The V end was cut by 4 bases, the J end by 1 base, with 6 bases between. Assay used: immunoSEQ multiplex PCR; TCRdb lists only in-frame clones, some missing. The profile shows some 57,000 clones, roughly 94% of them singletons. The sequence came from a man aged 25-45 years in good health. J is TRBJ2-3 and V is TRBV18; D call uncertain. Sequencing used blood. The CDR3 bases are TGTGCCAGCTCACTTGGAGGCACAGATACGCAGTATTTT. It encodes CASSLGGTDTQYF.